This T cell receptor (beta chain) was sequenced in a study of identical twins. Findings and limits, study-wide: Cross-sectional statistical analysis, not tracking of the same donors, underpinned the conclusions.

Trimming cost V 5 bases and J 5 bases; bases outside gene matches: 6. CDR1 is LNHNV and CDR2 is YYDKDF in the germline V gene (reference sequence). The CDR3 is made up of 15 amino acids. TCRdb ran MiXCR on the 5' RACE reads and lists one entry per CDR3 protein. The sample contains under 250,000 distinct CDR3 sequences, approximately 7.9% of which appear only once. This clonotype has just a few counts. What it recognizes is unknown. This sample was also put to use in a study of yellow fever vaccine responses in identical twins. That study reports: A vaccine T cell response that seemed partly convergent and partly personalized was reported in twins.

The sequencing sample was made of CD8+ T cells sorted from blood. The receptor was isolated from a woman aged 18-30 years in good health. The chain carries TRBV15 and TRBJ2-1, with 10 bases matching TRBD2. The chain's CDR3 is CATSPQREGHNEQFF. CDR3 DNA: TGTGCCACCAGCCCGCAGCGGGAGGGCCACAATGAGCAGTTCTTC. The variable domain in full, with the rest retrieved from reference TRBV15 and TRBJ2-1, is DAMVIQNPRYQVTQFGKPVTLSCSQTLNHNVMYWYQQKSSQAPKLLFHYYDKDFNNEADTPDNFQSRRPNTSFCFLDIRSPGLGDTAMYLCATSPQREGHNEQFFGPGTRLTVL.